These T cell receptor beta chains were read from a single sample in a study of T cells in Graves' hyperthyroidism and ophthalmopathy. TCRdb recomputed calls from the multiplex PCR reads with MiXCR, one row per CDR3 protein. The data contain about 690,000 distinct CDR3 sequences, around 15% of them singletons. Specimen: blood. The source is a man aged 45-65 years with Graves' hyperthyroidism. Each CDR3 is given with its conserved first and last residue. Each record gives: D gene, V gene, clone size, J gene, CDR3 DNA, CDR3 protein. D genes are given only for firm matches. A row's size may be missing; if present it is once, few, many or a size class.

D: TRBD1
V: TRBV2
size: many
J: TRBJ2-1
DNA: TGTGCCAGCAGTCAAGAGGGACAGGGGGCCTACAATGAGCAGTTCTTC
CDR3: CASSQEGQGAYNEQFF

D: TRBD1
V: TRBV6-2/TRBV6-3
size: many
J: TRBJ2-7
DNA: TGTGCCAGCAGTTATACGACTCTCGGGACAGGTCGGGACGAGCAGTACTTC
CDR3: CASSYTTLGTGRDEQYF

D: TRBD2
V: TRBV6-2/TRBV6-3
size: .
J: TRBJ2-7
DNA: TGTGCCAGGGGGACTAGCGGGAACCGTACCCCCTACGAGCAGTACTTC
CDR3: CARGTSGNRTPYEQYF

D: TRBD2
V: TRBV27
size: many
J: TRBJ2-5
DNA: TGTGCCAGCAGTTTCGTTCACCCGGATGGCGGGAGCTCTTGGGAGACCCAGTACTTC
CDR3: CASSFVHPDGGSSWETQYF

D: TRBD1
V: TRBV6-2/TRBV6-3
size: many
J: TRBJ2-3
DNA: TGTGCCAGCAGCCCCGGGACAGAGGTAGATACGCAGTATTTT
CDR3: CASSPGTEVDTQYF

D: TRBD2
V: TRBV2
size: many
J: TRBJ2-1
DNA: TGTGCCAGCATGATGACTAGCGGGCTCTACAATGAGCAGTTCTTC
CDR3: CASMMTSGLYNEQFF

D: TRBD2
V: TRBV20-1
size: .
J: TRBJ2-1
DNA: TGCAGTGCCCGGAAAGCGGGGTTCAGCTCCTACAATGAGCAGTTCTTC
CDR3: CSARKAGFSSYNEQFF

D: .
V: TRBV12-3/TRBV12-4
size: .
J: TRBJ1-5
DNA: TGTGCCAGCAGCCTCCGGGGGGGGGAGACCCAGCATTTT
CDR3: CASSLRGGETQHF

D: .
V: TRBV20-1
size: .
J: TRBJ2-2
DNA: TGCAGTGCTATCCGGGGGTTCGGGGAGCTGTTTTTT
CDR3: CSAIRGFGELFF

D: TRBD1
V: TRBV3-1
size: .
J: TRBJ1-2
DNA: TGTGCCAGCAGCCACTGGAGACAGGGCGGCTATGGCTACACCTTC
CDR3: CASSHWRQGGYGYTF

D: TRBD1
V: TRBV28
size: few
J: TRBJ2-7
DNA: TGTGCCAGCAACACAGGGGTCCGCTACGAGCAGTACTTC
CDR3: CASNTGVRYEQYF

D: TRBD1
V: TRBV20-1
size: .
J: TRBJ1-2
DNA: TGCAGTGCTCCGCTTACAGGGGGCGAACACTATGGCTACACCTTC
CDR3: CSAPLTGGEHYGYTF

D: TRBD1
V: TRBV4-3
size: .
J: TRBJ1-1
DNA: TGCGCCAGCAGCCAAGAGACAGGGTATCTGGCTGAAGCTTTCTTT
CDR3: CASSQETGYLAEAFF

D: TRBD1
V: TRBV6-1
size: .
J: TRBJ2-7
DNA: TGTGCCACCCAGAGGACAGGGACCCACGAGCAGTACTTC
CDR3: CATQRTGTHEQYF

D: TRBD1
V: TRBV5-1
size: .
J: TRBJ2-6
DNA: TGCGCCAGCAATCTAGCAGGGGGAGTTTCCGGGGCCAACGTCCTGACTTTC
CDR3: CASNLAGGVSGANVLTF

D: .
V: TRBV18
size: .
J: TRBJ1-3
DNA: TGTGCCAGCTCATCAGACACGAGCTCTGGAAACACCATATATTTT
CDR3: CASSSDTSSGNTIYF

D: .
V: TRBV7-9
size: .
J: TRBJ2-5
DNA: TGTGCCAGCAGCTCAAACGACAAGGTGGTAGAGACCCAGTACTTC
CDR3: CASSSNDKVVETQYF

D: .
V: TRBV7-9
size: many
J: TRBJ2-1
DNA: TGTGCCAGCAGCTTAGCGCTCGGGGGTTCGGACAATGAGCAGTTCTTC
CDR3: CASSLALGGSDNEQFF

D: .
V: TRBV14
size: .
J: TRBJ2-7
DNA: TGTGCCAGCAGCCAAACGACACCAACCTACGAGCAGTACTTC
CDR3: CASSQTTPTYEQYF

D: TRBD1
V: TRBV27
size: many
J: TRBJ2-5
DNA: TGTGCCAGCAGTTCCGTCCGGGACAGAACCAAAGAGACCCAGTACTTC
CDR3: CASSSVRDRTKETQYF

D: .
V: TRBV27
size: many
J: TRBJ2-1
DNA: TGTGCCAGCAGCGACAGAGACAAGCCTAATGAGCAGTTCTTC
CDR3: CASSDRDKPNEQFF

D: TRBD1
V: TRBV7-8
size: many
J: TRBJ2-3
DNA: TGTGCCAGCAGGGAGGAATTCACAGGGGGCGACGCAGATACGCAGTATTTT
CDR3: CASREEFTGGDADTQYF

D: .
V: TRBV11-2
size: .
J: TRBJ1-3
DNA: TGTGCCAGCCGGGGCCCGACCTACTCTGGAAACACCATATATTTT
CDR3: CASRGPTYSGNTIYF

D: TRBD1
V: TRBV9
size: .
J: TRBJ2-7
DNA: TGTGCCAGCAGCCAGGGACAGGGGCACTCCTACGAGCAGTACTTC
CDR3: CASSQGQGHSYEQYF

D: .
V: TRBV12-3/TRBV12-4
size: many
J: TRBJ2-2
DNA: TGTGCCAGCAGATCCCGAGGAATGTTCGCGAACACCGGGGAGCTGTTTTTT
CDR3: CASRSRGMFANTGELFF

D: .
V: TRBV7-9
size: .
J: TRBJ2-7
DNA: TGTGCCAGCAGCTCCCGGCCAGCAGGCTACGAGCAGTACTTC
CDR3: CASSSRPAGYEQYF

D: TRBD1
V: TRBV12-3/TRBV12-4
size: many
J: TRBJ1-2
DNA: TGTGCCAGCAGCGAGGACAGGGCGTATGGCTACACCTTC
CDR3: CASSEDRAYGYTF

D: .
V: TRBV10-3
size: many
J: TRBJ1-2
DNA: TGTGCCATCAGTGATCGGGCAGAGGGAGGCTACACCTTC
CDR3: CAISDRAEGGYTF

D: .
V: TRBV28
size: many
J: TRBJ2-1
DNA: TGTGCCAGCAGTTTTTACGGGAGCTACAATGAGCAGTTCTTC
CDR3: CASSFYGSYNEQFF

D: .
V: TRBV12-3/TRBV12-4
size: many
J: TRBJ1-1
DNA: TGTGCCAGCAGTTTCAATTCAGGAGCTTTCTTT
CDR3: CASSFNSGAFF

D: TRBD1
V: TRBV28
size: many
J: TRBJ2-3
DNA: TGTGCCAGCAGGATGGGACAGACCACAGATACGCAGTATTTT
CDR3: CASRMGQTTDTQYF

D: .
V: TRBV18
size: many
J: TRBJ2-5
DNA: TGTGCCAGCTCACCAGGGGATCAAGAGACCCAGTACTTC
CDR3: CASSPGDQETQYF

D: .
V: TRBV9
size: many
J: TRBJ1-2
DNA: TGTGCCAGCAGCCTACTCGGGACGGACTATGGCTACACCTTC
CDR3: CASSLLGTDYGYTF

D: TRBD1
V: TRBV7-9
size: many
J: TRBJ2-5
DNA: TGTGCCAGCAGAGACGAGGGGGCTTTGGGGGAGACCCAGTACTTC
CDR3: CASRDEGALGETQYF

D: TRBD1
V: TRBV12-3/TRBV12-4
size: many
J: TRBJ2-7
DNA: TGTGCCAGCACCTGGACAGGGGACTACGAGCAGTACTTC
CDR3: CASTWTGDYEQYF

D: .
V: TRBV13
size: many
J: TRBJ2-3
DNA: TGTGCCAGCACCTTAGGGGAAAGCACAGATACGCAGTATTTT
CDR3: CASTLGESTDTQYF

D: TRBD2
V: TRBV20-1
size: many
J: TRBJ2-1
DNA: TGCAGTGCTAGAATCGGGACTAGCGGGAGGGCCGTGATCCAGTTCTTC
CDR3: CSARIGTSGRAVIQFF

D: .
V: TRBV12-3/TRBV12-4
size: many
J: TRBJ2-3
DNA: TGTGCCAGCGTCAACCCCGGGACACCAAGCACAGATACGCAGTATTTT
CDR3: CASVNPGTPSTDTQYF

D: TRBD1
V: TRBV7-9
size: few
J: TRBJ2-5
DNA: TGTGCCAGCAGCTCCTGGACAGGGGGCGAAGAGACCCAGTACTTC
CDR3: CASSSWTGGEETQYF

D: .
V: TRBV7-9
size: many
J: TRBJ1-4
DNA: TGTGCCAGCAGCGCCACCGACAGACGGGCTAATGAAAAACTGTTTTTT
CDR3: CASSATDRRANEKLFF

D: .
V: TRBV5-5
size: .
J: TRBJ2-7
DNA: TGTGCCAGCAGCGAGAAATCGGACATTAGCGCCTACGAGCAGTACTTC
CDR3: CASSEKSDISAYEQYF

D: TRBD1
V: TRBV13
size: .
J: TRBJ2-5
DNA: TGTGCCAGCAGCTTAGGGCAGGGGGCCTATCAAGAGACCCAGTACTTC
CDR3: CASSLGQGAYQETQYF

D: TRBD1
V: TRBV28
size: many
J: TRBJ2-7
DNA: TGTGCCAGCAGTTTTTGGGACAGGACATACGAGCAGTACTTC
CDR3: CASSFWDRTYEQYF

D: TRBD2
V: TRBV7-2
size: many
J: TRBJ2-3
DNA: TGTGCCAGCAGCTTGACGGGGGGGGGATATAGCACAGATACGCAGTATTTT
CDR3: CASSLTGGGYSTDTQYF

D: .
V: TRBV3-1
size: once
J: TRBJ2-2
DNA: TGTGCCAGCAGCTCCCCGATAACCGGGGAGCTGTTTTTT
CDR3: CASSSPITGELFF

D: TRBD1
V: TRBV29-1
size: .
J: TRBJ1-2
DNA: TGCAGCGTGCGAGGACAGGGCTGGTTTGACTATGGCTACACCTTC
CDR3: CSVRGQGWFDYGYTF

D: .
V: TRBV11-2
size: few
J: TRBJ1-4
DNA: TGTGCCAGCAGCTTCAGCGGTAGTGGTGAAAAACTGTTTTTT
CDR3: CASSFSGSGEKLFF

D: .
V: TRBV12-3/TRBV12-4
size: .
J: TRBJ2-1
DNA: TGTGCCAGCTTCAGTGGAGCTCCCCGGGGGAAGCAGTTCTTC
CDR3: CASFSGAPRGKQFF

D: .
V: TRBV12-3/TRBV12-4
size: .
J: TRBJ1-3
DNA: TGTGCCAGCAGCCCATTACCTGAAGGAAACACCATATATTTT
CDR3: CASSPLPEGNTIYF